Below, one T cell receptor (beta chain) is given with its context. The antigen is undetermined. With V trimmed by 4 bases and J by 8 bases, 6 bases remained unmatched. There are 12 residues in the CDR3. Germline CDR1 and CDR2: SQVTM and ANQGSEA. The source of the sample is a study of T cell responses to AZD1222 COVID-19 vaccine. Sequencing used immunoSEQ multiplex PCR; TCRdb keeps in-frame clones, though not all of them. The sample has roughly 120,000 clones, approximately 91% seen once. Overall study findings and caveats: Donors in the cohort were predominantly white British and more often female, and clonal diversity was possibly underestimated. Repertoire sampling occurred only after the peak T cell response.

The source material was peripheral blood, sampled on day 0 of AZD1222 vaccination. V and J are TRBV29-1 and TRBJ1-2; TRBD1 matches at 8 bases. The TCR was taken from an adult in good health. CDR3 sequence: CSVGGQAGGYTF. DNA of the CDR3: TGCAGCGTTGGGGGACAGGCGGGCGGCTACACCTTC.